One and the same sample provided the 2 T cell receptor beta chains below, sequenced in a study of CD8+ T cells in alopecia areata. The authors extracted RNA and reverse transcribed it into cDNA as the sequencing template. The assay was immunoSEQ multiplex PCR, and TCRdb's table has in-frame clones only and misses some. This table holds some 150,000 clones, around two thirds found once. The sample taken for sequencing was CD8+ T cells sorted from blood. These receptors all come from a human donor in good health.

This clone has just a few counts. V gene TRBV21-1 combines with J gene TRBJ2-1; the tabulated D call, TRBD1, remains unverified against the DNA. TRBV21-1 is designated a pseudogene. The CDR3 spans 11 residues. CDR3 bases: TGTGCCAAGATCAGGGGCAATGAGCAGTTCTTC. This gives the protein CAKIRGNEQFF.

The chain recombines TRBV6-6 with TRBJ2-7; 7 nucleotides match TRBD1. Looked up from germline, CDR1 is MNHNY and CDR2 is SVGAGI (reference sequence). The J segment lost 3 bases and the V segment lost 5 bases, leaving 4 bases of the junction unmatched. This CDR3 region has 13 residues. The CDR3 protein is CASSHAGGYEQYF. CDR3 DNA: TGTGCCAGCAGTCATGCAGGGGGCTACGAGCAGTACTTC.